These T cell receptor beta chains were read from a single sample in a study of T cell responses to AZD1222 COVID-19 vaccine. TCRdb's table, derived via immunoSEQ multiplex PCR, lists solely in-frame clones and lacks some. The data hold around 75,000 clones, with roughly 85% observed a single time. The material was peripheral blood, obtained on day 0 of AZD1222 vaccination. Receptor source: an adult in good health. CDR3s include the opening cysteine and the closing phenylalanine or tryptophan. D genes are given only for firm matches. Clone size appears in some rows only: once, few, many, or a class for an expanded clone.

CDR3nt | CDR3aa | d_gene | abundance | j_gene | v_gene
TGTGCCAGCAGCTTTGGGACATCCTATGGCTACACCTTC | CASSFGTSYGYTF | NA | NA | TRBJ1-2 | TRBV7-2
TGTGCCAGCAGTTACGGGTACCAAGAGACCCAGTACTTC | CASSYGYQETQYF | NA | NA | TRBJ2-5 | TRBV6-5
TGTGCCAGCACCCTCCGACAGGTCGCCGGAAACACCATATATTTT | CASTLRQVAGNTIYF | NA | once | TRBJ1-3 | TRBV5-6
TGTGCCAGCTTTGGTGTCGGGGGAGGGCATTTT | CASFGVGGGHF | NA | NA | TRBJ1-5 | TRBV27
TGTGCCAGCAGCATCGCAATGAGAGGTGAAAAACTGTTTTTT | CASSIAMRGEKLFF | NA | NA | TRBJ1-4 | TRBV14
TGTGCCAGCAGTCAGAGGCATAGCGGGGGCCCCAGGGGCGGGGAGCTGTTTTTT | CASSQRHSGGPRGGELFF | TRBD2 | NA | TRBJ2-2 | TRBV28
TGTGCCAGTAGTTCAGGGGGCGCCGGGACTTATGGCTACACCTTC | CASSSGGAGTYGYTF | TRBD1 | NA | TRBJ1-2 | TRBV19
TGTGCCAGCAGCTTAGAAGGGACAGGGCCTGGGGCCAACGTCCTGACTTTC | CASSLEGTGPGANVLTF | TRBD1 | few | TRBJ2-6 | TRBV13
TGCGCCAGCGGGACAGAAGGGACAGATACGCAGTATTTT | CASGTEGTDTQYF | TRBD1 | NA | TRBJ2-3 | TRBV5-1
TGTGCCAGCATCGAGAGGAAAGGGGGGACAGATACGCAGTATTTT | CASIERKGGTDTQYF | NA | NA | TRBJ2-3 | TRBV5-4
TGTGCCAGCAGCTTGCGGGTTATGGGAGATACGCAGTATTTT | CASSLRVMGDTQYF | NA | NA | TRBJ2-3 | TRBV11-2
TGTGCCAGCAGCCCGGCCAAGGGCTATGGCTACACCTTC | CASSPAKGYGYTF | NA | NA | TRBJ1-2 | TRBV6-2/TRBV6-3
TGTGCCAGCCGTCAGGGGTACACTGAAGCTTTCTTT | CASRQGYTEAFF | NA | NA | TRBJ1-1 | TRBV19
TGTGCCAGCAGCTGGACGGGGGCGTACGAGCAGTACTTC | CASSWTGAYEQYF | NA | NA | TRBJ2-7 | TRBV7-2
TGTGCCAGCAGCTTAGACGCAGGGACTAATGAGCAGTTCTTC | CASSLDAGTNEQFF | NA | NA | TRBJ2-1 | TRBV11-2
TGTGCCAGAACCGAACCCGGGACAGGGTTCGCTGAAGCTTTCTTT | CARTEPGTGFAEAFF | TRBD1 | NA | TRBJ1-1 | TRBV5-3
TGTGCCAGCAGCCTCAGAGGGGCCAGCTCTGGGGCCAACGTCCTGACTTTC | CASSLRGASSGANVLTF | NA | NA | TRBJ2-6 | TRBV5-8
TGTGCCATCAGGAGGACAGGGAGCTCCTACGAGCAGTACTTC | CAIRRTGSSYEQYF | TRBD1 | few | TRBJ2-7 | TRBV10-3
TGCGCCAGCAGCTTGGTACAGGCCTCCTACGAGCAGTACTTC | CASSLVQASYEQYF | NA | NA | TRBJ2-7 | TRBV5-1
TGTGCCAGCAGCCATGCGCCGGATTACCAAGAGACCCAGTACTTC | CASSHAPDYQETQYF | NA | once | TRBJ2-5 | TRBV9
TGTGCCAGCAGCCCGGCGGCAACTAATGAAAAACTGTTTTTT | CASSPAATNEKLFF | NA | NA | TRBJ1-4 | TRBV6-2/TRBV6-3
TGTGCCTGGAGGGCAACCTATAATTCACCCCTCCACTTT | CAWRATYNSPLHF | NA | NA | TRBJ1-6 | TRBV30
TGTGCCAGCAGTTGGACAAGTGGAAACACCATATATTTT | CASSWTSGNTIYF | NA | NA | TRBJ1-3 | TRBV27
TGTGCCAGCAGCCAAGGTCAATTGACCGGGGAGCTGTTTTTT | CASSQGQLTGELFF | NA | NA | TRBJ2-2 | TRBV7-2
TGTGCCAGCAGCTTGGGAGGGCAAGAGACCCAGTACTTC | CASSLGGQETQYF | NA | NA | TRBJ2-5 | TRBV5-4
TGTGCCACCAGTTTGGGGCAGACGAACACTGAAGCTTTCTTT | CATSLGQTNTEAFF | NA | NA | TRBJ1-1 | TRBV15
TGCGCCAGCAGCTTGGCCATAGGGCAGGGGGAAGAGACCCAGTACTTC | CASSLAIGQGEETQYF | TRBD1 | NA | TRBJ2-5 | TRBV5-1
TGTGCCAGCTCACAGGGGAGCAGGGAATTGGACACTGAAGCTTTCTTT | CASSQGSRELDTEAFF | NA | NA | TRBJ1-1 | TRBV18
TGCGCCAGCAGCCAAGATTCGGGCCACCGGGGAAAACTGTTTTTT | CASSQDSGHRGKLFF | NA | few | TRBJ1-4 | TRBV4-3
TGCGCCAGCAGCCAAGATCGGGGCCCCTACGAGCAGTACTTC | CASSQDRGPYEQYF | NA | NA | TRBJ2-7 | TRBV4-3
TGTGCCATCAGTGATCCAGCGGGGGCCCCCCTGGAGCAGTTCTTC | CAISDPAGAPLEQFF | TRBD2 | NA | TRBJ2-1 | TRBV10-3
TGTGCCAGCAGTTTAGGGGTTAACTATGGCTACACCTTC | CASSLGVNYGYTF | NA | NA | TRBJ1-2 | TRBV28
TGTGCCAGCAGTGTAGGAGGGAGCACAGATACGCAGTATTTT | CASSVGGSTDTQYF | NA | NA | TRBJ2-3 | TRBV6-4
TGTGCCAGCAGCCGACCTAGCGGGGGGGTGTTAATAAATGAGCAGTTCTTC | CASSRPSGGVLINEQFF | TRBD2 | once | TRBJ2-1 | TRBV7-9
TGTGCCAGCAGTCGGGGAGTGACGAACACCGGGGAGCTGTTTTTT | CASSRGVTNTGELFF | NA | NA | TRBJ2-2 | TRBV7-2
TGTGCCACCAGCAGAGGGTTGGGGAACACTGAAGCTTTCTTT | CATSRGLGNTEAFF | NA | NA | TRBJ1-1 | TRBV15
TGTGCCAGCAGCCAAGATCTAGGGTTCGGCTACACCTTC | CASSQDLGFGYTF | NA | NA | TRBJ1-2 | TRBV3-1/TRBV3-2
TGTGCCAGCAGCGGGCCAGGAGATATTCCCTACGAGCAGTACTTC | CASSGPGDIPYEQYF | NA | NA | TRBJ2-7 | TRBV9
TGTGCCAGCAGGACAGCTAGCACAGATACGCAGTATTTT | CASRTASTDTQYF | NA | NA | TRBJ2-3 | TRBV7-9
TGCGCCAGCTGCACCGGGACAGGGGCCCTCCACGAGCAGTACTTC | CASCTGTGALHEQYF | TRBD1 | few | TRBJ2-7 | TRBV5-1
TGTGCCAGCTCCTACAGCTACGAGCAGTACTTC | CASSYSYEQYF | NA | once | TRBJ2-7 | TRBV2
TGTGCCAGCAGTCAGACCCAAGTACCCTACGAGCAGTACTTC | CASSQTQVPYEQYF | NA | NA | TRBJ2-7 | TRBV6-5
TGCGCCAGCAGCTTGGGGGGCTTAAATGAAAAACTGTTTTTT | CASSLGGLNEKLFF | NA | once | TRBJ1-4 | TRBV5-1
TGTGCCAGCAGCCATGGATCTAACTATGGCTACACCTTC | CASSHGSNYGYTF | NA | once | TRBJ1-2 | TRBV3-1/TRBV3-2
TGTGCCAGCAGCTTGGGTGCAGGGGACTATGGCTACACCTTC | CASSLGAGDYGYTF | NA | NA | TRBJ1-2 | TRBV5-4
TGTGCCAGCAGCTTATATAGCGGGGGCCAATACAATGAGCAGTTCTTC | CASSLYSGGQYNEQFF | TRBD2 | NA | TRBJ2-1 | TRBV7-3
TGTGCCAGCAGCTCATCGCGGGGCTGGCAGTTCTTC | CASSSSRGWQFF | NA | NA | TRBJ2-1 | TRBV7-2
TGTGCCAGCACCCCCGGGACAGGAGGCACCGGGGAGCTGTTTTTT | CASTPGTGGTGELFF | TRBD1 | NA | TRBJ2-2 | TRBV6-4
TGTGCCAGCAGCACCAATGGACTAGCGGGGGGTTATACCGGGGAGCTGTTTTTT | CASSTNGLAGGYTGELFF | TRBD2 | NA | TRBJ2-2 | TRBV13
TGTGCCAGAAGCTTAGTGGGCCAGAGGCACCTTAGCAATCAGCCCCAGCATTTT | CARSLVGQRHLSNQPQHF | NA | NA | TRBJ1-5 | TRBV7-5
TGCGCCAGCAGCTTGGGAAGGCTGTCCTCTGGAAACACCATATATTTT | CASSLGRLSSGNTIYF | NA | NA | TRBJ1-3 | TRBV5-1
TGTGCCAGCCCAGGGACCCAAGGGTCCGGGGCCAACGTCCTGACTTTC | CASPGTQGSGANVLTF | NA | NA | TRBJ2-6 | TRBV18
TGTGCCAGCAGCCTAAACAGGGGCCCGACCTACGAGCAGTACTTC | CASSLNRGPTYEQYF | TRBD1 | few | TRBJ2-7 | TRBV7-2
TGTGCCAGCGAGCTCTCTGGGGCCAACGTCCTGACTTTC | CASELSGANVLTF | NA | NA | TRBJ2-6 | TRBV9